The entry that follows covers one TCR beta chain sequence. This specimen belongs to a study of shared clonotypes between healthy human individuals. The CDR3 has 14 residues. Germline-derived CDR1 and CDR2 are SGHDN and FVKESK. The V end was cut by 4 bases, the J end by 3 bases, with 10 bases between. The authors loaded about 200 ng DNA, 28,000 or so T cell genomes, into sorted-subset replicate PCRs. Measured with immunoSEQ multiplex PCR; TCRdb has only the in-frame clones, and not every one. The sample lists about 2.4 million clones; roughly 93% were seen once. Donors, healthy HIV-negative adults, lacked recent acute infections or vaccinations.

This sequence was found in a man younger than 35 in good health. Some clones in this sample may be carry-over from other donors' samples. The sequencing input was naive CD4+ T cells from PBMCs. The sample's subset: CD45RA+ positively selected. The chain is built from TRBV14 and TRBJ2-1; D is undetermined. The CDR3: CASSRDLRYNEQFF. Here the CDR3 DNA reads TGTGCCAGCAGCCGCGACCTCCGCTACAATGAGCAGTTCTTC.